This is a list of T cell receptor beta chains from one sample in a study of T cell changes during pregnancy in multiple sclerosis. Sequenced by immunoSEQ multiplex PCR; TCRdb stores in-frame clones only, minus some. The table shows approximately 130,000 clones, with about 93% occurring only once. Source: peripheral blood, taken before pregnancy. The receptors stem from a female donor with multiple sclerosis, enrolled in a pregnancy study. Each CDR3 is given with its conserved first and last residue. A D gene is named only where the DNA matches it firmly. Size values are once, few and many counts, or a class for expanded clones, and some rows have none.

>TRBJ2-1|-|-|TRBV5-1|15
CASSLVRGSYNEQFF
TGCGCCAGCAGCTTGGTTAGGGGGTCCTACAATGAGCAGTTCTTC
>TRBJ1-1|-|-|TRBV30|13
CAASLGLNTEAFF
TGTGCCGCCTCCCTGGGGCTGAACACTGAAGCTTTCTTT
>TRBJ1-1|-|TRBD1|TRBV5-7|14
CASNLQGADTEAFF
TGTGCCAGCAACCTACAGGGGGCAGACACTGAAGCTTTCTTT
>TRBJ2-2|-|-|TRBV28|16
CASSSRQLANTGELFF
TGTGCCAGCAGTTCTAGACAGCTCGCGAACACCGGGGAGCTGTTTTTT
>TRBJ2-1|-|TRBD2|TRBV19|17
CASSIDQGLAGLTEQFF
TGTGCCAGTAGTATAGATCAAGGACTAGCGGGACTGACCGAGCAGTTCTTC
>TRBJ2-7|-|TRBD2|TRBV27|15
CASSRYSGTAYEQYF
TGTGCCAGCAGTCGCTATAGCGGGACTGCCTACGAGCAGTACTTC
>TRBJ2-2|-|-|TRBV11-3|15
CASSLDTSRTGELFF
TGTGCCAGCAGCTTAGATACTAGTAGAACCGGGGAGCTGTTTTTT
>TRBJ2-3|-|TRBD2|TRBV7-2|17
CASSLGGASGRGDTQYF
TGTGCCAGCAGCTTAGGGGGGGCTAGCGGGAGGGGAGATACGCAGTATTTT
>TRBJ2-1|-|-|TRBV5-4|13
CASSSDTSNEQFF
TGTGCCAGCAGCTCCGACACTAGCAATGAGCAGTTCTTC
>TRBJ1-1|-|-|TRBV29-1|14
CSVEWNHRNTEAFF
TGCAGCGTTGAGTGGAACCACAGAAACACTGAAGCTTTCTTT
>TRBJ1-2|-|-|TRBV2|12
CASNPSNYGYTF
TGTGCCAGCAACCCTAGTAACTATGGCTACACCTTC
>TRBJ1-2|-|TRBD1|TRBV6-1|17
CASSEPVQGWRADGYTF
TGTGCCAGCAGTGAGCCAGTACAGGGGTGGCGCGCGGATGGCTACACCTTC
>TRBJ2-7|-|TRBD1|TRBV5-5|18
CASSRYRQGLWKGYEQYF
TGTGCCAGCAGCCGCTACAGACAGGGGCTGTGGAAAGGTTACGAGCAGTACTTC
>TRBJ2-3|-|TRBD2|TRBV10-3|16
CAIRATSGGSTDTQYF
TGTGCCATCAGGGCGACTAGCGGGGGGTCCACAGATACGCAGTATTTT
>TRBJ1-5|-|TRBD1|TRBV7-2|15
CASSLETGGNQPQHF
TGTGCCAGCAGCTTGGAAACAGGGGGAAATCAGCCCCAGCATTTT
>TRBJ2-3|-|TRBD2|TRBV5-1|20
CASSLDSGTSGATSTDTQYF
TGCGCCAGCAGCTTGGACTCCGGGACTAGCGGGGCCACTAGCACAGATACGCAGTATTTT
>TRBJ1-5|-|TRBD1|TRBV2|19
CASSVVTGQGAGGNQPQHF
TGTGCCAGCAGTGTAGTGACGGGACAGGGGGCCGGTGGCAATCAGCCCCAGCATTTT
>TRBJ2-3|-|TRBD2|TRBV5-4|16
CASSGAGGARTDTQYF
TGTGCCAGCAGCGGAGCGGGAGGGGCGCGCACAGATACGCAGTATTTT
>TRBJ1-4|-|-|TRBV15|15
CATSRGTGKNEKLFF
TGTGCCACCAGCAGAGGGACGGGAAAGAATGAAAAACTGTTTTTT
>TRBJ2-7|-|-|TRBV6-5|14
CASSYGRNRYEQYF
TGTGCCAGCAGTTACGGCAGAAACCGCTACGAGCAGTACTTC
>TRBJ1-6|-|-|TRBV15|13
CATSSQLDSPLHF
TGTGCCACCAGCTCCCAACTGGATTCACCCCTCCACTTT
>TRBJ2-3|-|-|TRBV9|13
CASSVDTPDTQYF
TGTGCCAGCAGCGTTGACACCCCAGATACGCAGTATTTT
>TRBJ2-7|-|-|TRBV29-1|16
CSVEDQVAGYDYEQYF
TGCAGCGTTGAAGATCAGGTGGCGGGTTATGACTACGAGCAGTACTTC
>TRBJ2-6|-|-|TRBV7-3|16
CASSHRPGSGANVLTF
TGTGCCAGCAGCCACCGCCCCGGGTCCGGGGCCAACGTCCTGACTTTC
>TRBJ2-5|-|-|TRBV7-9|13
CASVAGAGETQYF
TGTGCCAGCGTTGCAGGGGCTGGAGAGACCCAGTACTTC
>TRBJ2-2|-|-|TRBV30|13
CAWSRRVTGELFF
TGTGCCTGGAGTCGGAGGGTCACCGGGGAGCTGTTTTTT
>TRBJ2-1|-|TRBD2|TRBV10-1|18
CASIRTSGGSRVVDEQFF
TGCGCCAGCATCCGGACTAGCGGGGGTAGTAGAGTTGTGGATGAGCAGTTCTTC
>TRBJ2-3|-|TRBD1|TRBV5-1|14
CASSPGTGHYTQYF
TGCGCCAGCAGCCCCGGGACAGGGCACTATACGCAGTATTTT
>TRBJ1-1|few|TRBD1|TRBV19|13
CASSRNRQGEAFF
TGTGCCAGTAGCCGGAACAGACAGGGGGAAGCTTTCTTT
>TRBJ1-2|-|TRBD1|TRBV27|13
CASSQGGDYGYTF
TGTGCCAGCAGTCAGGGGGGCGACTATGGCTACACCTTC
>TRBJ2-1|-|TRBD2|TRBV28|15
CASSFLAGGDNEQFF
TGTGCCAGCAGTTTCCTAGCGGGAGGAGACAATGAGCAGTTCTTC
>TRBJ2-2|-|-|TRBV9|15
CASSVQTGPTGELFF
TGTGCCAGCAGCGTGCAGACAGGACCTACCGGGGAGCTGTTTTTT
>TRBJ2-7|-|TRBD1|TRBV11-2|14
CASNLRDSPHEQYF
TGTGCCAGCAACCTCAGGGACAGTCCCCACGAGCAGTACTTC
>TRBJ1-1|-|-|TRBV25-1|15
CASSVMGLSNTEAFF
TGTGCCAGCAGTGTGATGGGACTATCGAACACTGAAGCTTTCTTT
>TRBJ1-2|-|-|TRBV6-5|14
CASSEGLGLGGYTF
TGTGCCAGCAGTGAAGGTCTGGGGCTGGGTGGCTACACCTTC
>TRBJ1-1|few|-|TRBV4-1|19
CASSQDQILQQGWRTEAFF
TGCGCCAGCAGCCAAGATCAAATACTCCAACAGGGCTGGAGGACTGAAGCTTTCTTT
>TRBJ1-2|once|-|TRBV5-1|13
CASSFGGDYGYTF
TGCGCCAGCAGCTTTGGAGGGGACTATGGCTACACCTTC
>TRBJ2-3|-|TRBD1|TRBV5-6|15
CASALGDRDTDTQYF
TGTGCCAGCGCCCTCGGGGACAGGGACACAGATACGCAGTATTTT
>TRBJ1-1|-|TRBD1|TRBV5-1|14
CASSLGTGNTEAFF
TGCGCCAGCAGCCTCGGGACAGGGAACACTGAAGCTTTCTTT
>TRBJ1-2|-|TRBD1|TRBV5-6|15
CASSWGGQGNYGYTF
TGTGCCAGCAGCTGGGGGGGACAGGGGAACTATGGCTACACCTTC
>TRBJ1-2|-|-|TRBV5-6|15
CASRTTPPTNYGYTF
TGTGCCAGCAGAACGACTCCCCCAACTAACTATGGCTACACCTTC
>TRBJ2-1|-|-|TRBV29-1|11
CSALLAHEQFF
TGCAGCGCCCTACTAGCCCATGAGCAGTTCTTC
>TRBJ1-3|-|-|TRBV29-1|13
CSVADSSGNTIYF
TGCAGCGTCGCGGACAGCTCTGGAAACACCATATATTTT
>TRBJ1-1|-|TRBD1|TRBV18|14
CASSWTGSLGEAFF
TGTGCCAGCTCCTGGACAGGGTCTCTAGGTGAAGCTTTCTTT
>TRBJ2-7|once|TRBD1|TRBV4-2|15
CASSQSTGGDYEQYF
TGTGCCAGCAGCCAATCGACAGGGGGAGACTACGAGCAGTACTTC
>TRBJ1-1|-|TRBD1|TRBV11-2|15
CASSLGGQGRTEAFF
TGTGCCAGCAGCTTAGGGGGACAGGGTAGGACTGAAGCTTTCTTT
>TRBJ1-1|-|-|TRBV30|13
CAWSTLRQPEAFF
TGTGCCTGGAGTACTCTTAGACAGCCCGAAGCTTTCTTT
>TRBJ1-1|-|-|TRBV6-1|17
CASSEAWGVRGNTEAFF
TGTGCCAGCAGTGAAGCGTGGGGGGTACGGGGGAACACTGAAGCTTTCTTT
>TRBJ1-5|-|-|TRBV14|13
CASSQGAYQPQHF
TGTGCCAGCAGCCAAGGGGCGTACCAGCCCCAGCATTTT
>TRBJ2-1|-|TRBD2|TRBV4-2|16
CASSQGGGRIYNEQFF
TGTGCCAGCAGCCAAGGCGGGGGGAGGATCTACAATGAGCAGTTCTTC
>TRBJ1-1|-|-|TRBV5-1|14
CASSYGGGNTEAFF
TGCGCCAGCAGCTATGGGGGAGGGAACACTGAAGCTTTCTTT